The 18 T cell receptor beta chains below were found in one sample sequenced in a study of blood T cells in healthy people across ages. It was with a sample-barcoded 5' primer and a J-beta primer mix that a second PCR of about 6 to 12 cycles was run. Using its own MiXCR run on the 5' RACE reads, TCRdb lists one record per CDR3 protein. The sample holds some 1,800,000 distinct CDR3 sequences, roughly two fifths seen once. Material for sequencing was blood. The receptor set was obtained from a human donor in good health.

This clonotype has a handful of counts. This chain joins TRBV29-1 and TRBJ2-5; no reliable D call. Germline V gives CDR1 SQVTM, CDR2 ANQGSEA. The CDR3 runs 10 residues. Trimming left V 7 bases short and J 4 bases short, with 7 bases between. CDR3 residues: CSGRLETQYF. CDR3 bases: TGCAGCGGGAGACTAGAGACCCAGTACTTC.

This chain joins TRBV29-1 and TRBJ1-2, with D maybe TRBD1 (5 bases). The CDR3 totals 16 residues. CDR1 and CDR2 (germline): SQVTM, ANQGSEA. Between the trimmed V and J ends, which lost 7 bases and 3 bases, there was a span of 24 bases. The CDR3 protein is CSALTGLGVKHYGYTF. CDR3 sequence (DNA): TGCAGCGCCCTCACCGGGCTGGGGGTGAAACACTATGGCTACACCTTC.

The V and J genes are TRBV7-2 and TRBJ2-5, with D possibly being TRBD1 (5 bases). Per the germline V gene, CDR1 is SGHTA and CDR2 is FQGNSA. The V end lost 1 base, the J end lost 5 bases, and 14 bases lay between the germline ends. This CDR3 is 15 amino acids long. The CDR3 sequence: CASSLVRAGRETQYF. DNA for the CDR3: TGTGCCAGCAGCTTAGTCAGGGCAGGAAGGGAGACCCAGTACTTC.

The chain couples TRBV4-2 to TRBJ1-2; 7 bases align to TRBD1. J gave up 1 base and V 2 bases, and 10 bases lay outside the gene matches. Germline V gene sequence: CDR1 LGHNA, CDR2 YNFKEQ. This CDR3 region has 17 residues. The CDR3 loop is CASSQIQGNAGNYGYTF. The CDR3 DNA reads as TGTGCCAGCAGCCAAATACAGGGGAATGCTGGTAACTATGGCTACACCTTC.

On this clonotype itself: Relative to the germline gene, one junction end is altered; a read error may explain this. CDR3 sequence reads: CAGSLGGIQGYGGKNIQYF. The CDR3 bases are TGTGCCGGCAGCTTAGGTGGCATCCAGGGCTACGGGGGCAAAAACATTCAGTACTTC. The genes are TRBV11-2 and TRBJ2-4, with a tentative D call TRBD2 (6 bases). CDR3 size: 19 residues. Germline CDR1 SGHAT, CDR2 FQNNGV.

For this clonotype: One end of the junction varies from germline; a read error may be responsible. This rearrangement joins TRBV6-2 or TRBV6-3 to TRBJ1-2; possible D gene TRBD1, 6 bases. The CDR3 spans 14 residues. Germline V lookup: CDR1 MNHEY, CDR2 SVGEGT. CDR3 nucleotides: TGTGCCAGCAGTTATTCTACAGGGAACTATGGCCACACCTTC. Its protein is CASSYSTGNYGHTF.

The chain couples TRBV12-3 or TRBV12-4 to TRBJ2-1, with D perhaps matching TRBD2 (5 bases). This CDR3 is built from 12 residues. CDR3 amino acids: CATRWEYNEQFF. CDR3 nucleotide sequence: TGTGCGACGAGGTGGGAGTACAATGAGCAGTTCTTC.

In its sample, this clonotype was seen once. The chain recombines TRBV20-1 with TRBJ1-5; maybe TRBD1 (6 bases). This CDR3 is built from 13 residues. Germline V gene data show CDR1 as DFQATT and CDR2 as SNEGSKA (reference sequence). V gave up 5 bases and J gave up 0 bases, with 8 bases separating them. The CDR3 region has the DNA TGCAGTGCTCAGGGGAGTAGCAATCAGCCCCAGCATTTT. Translated, it gives CSAQGSSNQPQHF.

In this sample, this clonotype turned up a few times. The rearrangement joins TRBV7-9 to TRBJ1-6; D perhaps matches TRBD1 (5 bases). The CDR3 consists of 14 residues. The germline CDR1 and CDR2 sequences are SEHNR and FQNEAQ (reference sequence). V was trimmed by 4 bases and J by 8 bases, leaving 12 bases between them. CDR3 DNA: TGTGCCAGCAGCTCGGGGGGTTGGTATTCACCCCTCCACTTT. This gives the protein CASSSGGWYSPLHF.

This clonotype was counted a few times. This chain links TRBV6-5 with TRBJ2-7, with 8 bases fitting TRBD1. The CDR3 contains 13 residues. The V gene's germline CDR1 is MNHEY and CDR2 SVGAGI. V was pared by 5 bases and J by 3 bases, with 3 bases of the junction left unmatched. As DNA, the CDR3 is TGTGCCAGCAGTGGACAGGGCTTCTACGAGCAGTACTTC. It encodes CASSGQGFYEQYF.

The chain couples TRBV7-2 to TRBJ2-3, with a possible D match to TRBD2 (5 bases). Germline CDR1 is SGHTA and CDR2 is FQGNSA. V was shortened by 8 bases and J by 2 bases, with 8 bases between the two germline ends. CDR3 length equals 12 residues. CDR3 bases: TGTGCCAGCCTAGCAGACACAGATACGCAGTATTTT. Protein: CASLADTDTQYF.

This clonotype was seen a few times. This chain links TRBV4-1 with TRBJ1-2; a weak D match, TRBD1 (6 bases). This CDR3 is built from 15 residues. Between the trimmed V and J ends, which lost 2 bases and 1 base, there was a span of 11 bases. The V gene's germline CDR1 is MGHRA and CDR2 YSYEKL. The DNA for the CDR3 is TGCGCCAGCAGCCAACTGGGGGCCGTTAACTATGGCTACACCTTC. Its protein is CASSQLGAVNYGYTF.

This clonotype has more than one count but fewer than ten. This chain uses TRBV4-3 with TRBJ1-2, with D possibly TRBD1 on 5 matching bases. V lost 1 base to trimming and J lost 6 bases, with 9 bases between them. This CDR3 contains 13 residues. Germline lookup yields CDR1 LGHNA and CDR2 YSLEER. The CDR3 reads CASSQGWGDGYTF. In DNA, the CDR3 is TGCGCCAGCAGCCAAGGTTGGGGGGATGGCTACACCTTC.

J is TRBJ1-2 and V is TRBV19; D gene ambiguous. V lost 3 bases to trimming and J lost 4 bases, with 12 bases between them. Germline V gene sequence: CDR1 LNHDA, CDR2 SQIVND (reference sequence). The CDR3 consists of 14 residues. In DNA form, the CDR3 reads TGTGCCAGTAGTATCAGAGGGTTCGGCTATGGCTACACCTTC. This sequence encodes CASSIRGFGYGYTF.

This clonotype was seen more than once but under ten times. This CDR3 is CASSLASGLVQPQHF. Written as DNA, the CDR3 is TGTGCCAGCAGCTTAGCTTCTGGGTTGGTTCAGCCCCAGCATTTT. The chain is built from TRBV7-2 and TRBJ1-5, with D uncertain. Trimming stripped 0 bases from V and 6 bases from J, with 12 bases between. This CDR3 comprises 15 residues. Germline-derived CDR1 and CDR2 are SGHTA and FQGNSA. Filled out from reference TRBV7-2 and TRBJ1-5, the complete variable domain reads GAGVSQSPSNKVTEKGKDVELRCDPISGHTALYWYRQSLGQGLEFLIYFQGNSAPDKSGLPSDRFSAERTGGSVSTLTIQRTQQEDSAVYLCASSLASGLVQPQHFGDGTRLSIL.

Turning to this clonotype: The conserved final phenylalanine or tryptophan is absent from the CDR3, which likely points to a read error. The chain links TRBV20-1 to TRBJ2-7; 9 bases are a match to TRBD1. This CDR3 has 12 amino acids. Germline CDR1 reads DFQATT; CDR2 reads SNEGSKA (reference sequence). Germline trimming cut 6 bases from V and 3 bases from J; bases unmatched to any gene: 3. The CDR3 DNA reads as TGCAGTGCCACGGACAGGGGCTACGAGCAGTACTGC. The encoded protein is CSATDRGYEQYC.

This clonotype has ten or more counts. The chain links TRBV5-1 to TRBJ2-6, with D possibly TRBD1 on 5 matching bases. Germline loops: CDR1 SGHRS, CDR2 YFSETQ. The CDR3 has 15 amino acids. V dropped 4 bases and J dropped 3 bases, with 11 bases sitting between them. The CDR3 loop reads CASSLQGIGANVLTF. CDR3 DNA: TGCGCCAGCAGCCTCCAGGGAATTGGGGCCAACGTCCTGACTTTC. Filled out from reference TRBV5-1 and TRBJ2-6, the complete variable domain reads KAGVTQTPRYLIKTRGQQVTLSCSPISGHRSVSWYQQTPGQGLQFLFEYFSETQRNKGNFPGRFSGRQFSNSRSEMNVSTLELGDSALYLCASSLQGIGANVLTFGAGSRLTVL.

The gene calls are TRBV13 and TRBJ2-1, with 8 bases aligning to TRBD2. The V gene's germline CDR1 is PRHDT and CDR2 FYEKMQ (reference sequence). The CDR3 is 16 amino acids. Trimming removed 5 bases from V and 2 bases from J; junction bases left unmatched: 8. The CDR3 loop reads CASSPTGGDPYNEQFF. In DNA, the CDR3 is TGTGCCAGCAGCCCAACGGGGGGGGACCCCTACAATGAGCAGTTCTTC.